This T cell receptor beta chain appears in the sequencing data of a study of blood T cell repertoires in COVID-19. Some clones are missing from TCRdb's copy, which holds only in-frame ones; the method was immunoSEQ multiplex PCR. Here the sample spans around 140,000 clones, 80% to 90% being singletons. The CDR3 has 15 amino acids. Germline CDR1 and CDR2: SGDLS and YYNGEE. J gave up 6 bases and V 3 bases, and 11 bases lay outside the gene matches. The receptor was isolated from a man between 18 and 29 years old with COVID-19, enrolled during active disease. The specimen was peripheral blood. The chain employs TRBV9 and TRBJ1-1; 7 bases match TRBD1. CDR3: CASSGTGTETSEAFF. CDR3 DNA: TGTGCCAGCAGCGGTACCGGGACAGAGACTTCTGAAGCTTTCTTT. The entire variable domain, with the rest obtained from reference TRBV9 and TRBJ1-1, is as follows: DSGVTQTPKHLITATGQRVTLRCSPRSGDLSVYWYQQSLDQGLQFLIQYYNGEERAKGNILERFSAQQFPDLHSELNLSSLELGDSALYFCASSGTGTETSEAFFGQGTRLTVV.